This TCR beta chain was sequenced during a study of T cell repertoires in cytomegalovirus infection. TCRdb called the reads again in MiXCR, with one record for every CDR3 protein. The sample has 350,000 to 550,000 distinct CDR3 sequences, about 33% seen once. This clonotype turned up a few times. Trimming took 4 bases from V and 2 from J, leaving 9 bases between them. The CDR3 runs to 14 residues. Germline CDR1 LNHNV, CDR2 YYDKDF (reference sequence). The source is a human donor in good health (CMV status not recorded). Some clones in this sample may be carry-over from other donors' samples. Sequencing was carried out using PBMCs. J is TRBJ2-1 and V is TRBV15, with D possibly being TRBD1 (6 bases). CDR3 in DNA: TGTGCCACCAGCATTGGGACAACCTACAATGAGCAGTTCTTC. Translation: CATSIGTTYNEQFF. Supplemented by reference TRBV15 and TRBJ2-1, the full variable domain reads DAMVIQNPRYQVTQFGKPVTLSCSQTLNHNVMYWYQQKSSQAPKLLFHYYDKDFNNEADTPDNFQSRRPNTSFCFLDIRSPGLGDTAMYLCATSIGTTYNEQFFGPGTRLTVL.